This record covers a single T cell receptor (beta chain). Antigen: not known. The record originates from a study of cytomegalovirus exposure and HLA in healthy donors. Findings and limits, study-wide: Within an earlier analysis, most TCR beta V segments proved productive either about 90% or about 30% of the time. Researchers reported in a later analysis that common viral pathogens appeared linked to several top clusters. TCR beta sequences numbering roughly 16,000 were associated with HLA alleles at 0.05 false discovery rate in a later analysis.

Vbeta (60) and Jbeta (13) primers were used in the PCR. Authors' methods: Approximately 11 million of the 60 million to 80 million unique TCR beta chains counted in a later analysis were shared. Profiling relied on immunoSEQ multiplex PCR, and the TCRdb table lists in-frame clones only, not all of them. V and J calls and clone size are copied from that table; D and trimming were computed from the DNA. The table has tens of thousands of clones, around 76% seen once. The CDR3 runs to 15 residues. Germline V lookup: CDR1 GTSNPN, CDR2 SVGIG (reference sequence). V lost 0 bases, J lost 3 bases, and 15 bases lay in between.

Sequencing was performed on PBMCs. The chain recombines TRBV30 with TRBJ2-7, with a possible D match to TRBD2 (6 bases). This sequence originates from a man in his late teens or twenties in good health and CMV-seronegative. CDR3 in DNA: TGTGCCTGGAGTGTGGTTAGCGGCCCCTACTACGAGCAGTACTTC. This codes for CAWSVVSGPYYEQYF.